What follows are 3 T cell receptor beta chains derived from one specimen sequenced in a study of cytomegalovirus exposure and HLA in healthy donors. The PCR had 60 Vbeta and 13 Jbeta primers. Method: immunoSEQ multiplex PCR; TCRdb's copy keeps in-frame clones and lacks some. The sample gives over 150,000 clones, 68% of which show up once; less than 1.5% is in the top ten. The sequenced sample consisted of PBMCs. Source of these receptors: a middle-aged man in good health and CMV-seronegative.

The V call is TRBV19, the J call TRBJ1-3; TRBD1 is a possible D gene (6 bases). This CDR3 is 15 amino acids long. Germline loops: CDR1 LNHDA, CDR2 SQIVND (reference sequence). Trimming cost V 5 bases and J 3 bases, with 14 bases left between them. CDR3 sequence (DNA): TGTGCCAGTAGTCAGACAGGTTTTGATGGAAACACCATATATTTT. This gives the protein CASSQTGFDGNTIYF.

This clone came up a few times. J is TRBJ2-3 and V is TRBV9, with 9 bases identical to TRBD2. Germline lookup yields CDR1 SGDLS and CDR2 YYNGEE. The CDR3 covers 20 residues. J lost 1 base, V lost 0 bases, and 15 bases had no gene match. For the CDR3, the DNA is TGTGCCAGCAGCGTAGCCGGGCGCAGCAGCGGGGGGCCCCGCACAGATACGCAGTATTTT. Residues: CASSVAGRSSGGPRTDTQYF.

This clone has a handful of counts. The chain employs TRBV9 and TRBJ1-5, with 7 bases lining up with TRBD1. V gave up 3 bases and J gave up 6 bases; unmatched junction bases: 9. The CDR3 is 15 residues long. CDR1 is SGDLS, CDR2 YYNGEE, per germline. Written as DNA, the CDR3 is TGTGCCAGCAGCGCAACCGGGACAGATAGTCAGCCCCAGCATTTT. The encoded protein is CASSATGTDSQPQHF.